This T cell receptor beta chain was recovered during a study of radiotherapy plus CTLA-4 blockade in lung cancer. The wider study: The study recorded objective responses in about 20% of patients and disease control in 31%.

TCRdb's table, derived via immunoSEQ multiplex PCR, lists solely in-frame clones and lacks some. The sample includes 60,000 to 70,000 clones, around 79% seen only once; the top ten take about 9.1%. Findings of the study overall: Interferon-beta, together with early blood T cell clone dynamics, reportedly best predicted response. There was expansion of tumor-derived TCR clones in blood after radiotherapy plus ipilimumab.

Germline-derived CDR1 and CDR2 are MNHEY and SMNVEV (reference sequence). V trimming: 7 bases; J trimming: 12 bases; junction bases outside the gene matches: 17. This CDR3 region has 17 residues. With respect to this clone: Antigen: not known.

The chain has TRBV27 and TRBJ2-1, with 14 bases identical to TRBD2. The specimen comprised peripheral blood, sampled from a patient treated with radiotherapy plus ipilimumab. The clonotype was recovered from a human donor with non-small cell lung cancer who had a complete response to radiotherapy plus ipilimumab. The CDR3 spells CASTQEDPGLAGGRQFF. The CDR3 DNA reads as TGTGCCAGCACCCAAGAGGACCCCGGACTAGCGGGAGGACGGCAGTTCTTC.